This TCR beta chain was sequenced in a study of blood T cell repertoires in COVID-19 (TCRdb year 2020). For the study in its entirety: Collaborator samples came from the United States, Italy and Spain and covered acute and convalescent phases of COVID-19. Deeply sampled blood TCRbeta repertoires from subjects exposed to, actively infected with, or recovered from COVID-19 were included in the dataset. The samples were drawn from two sources: the first 160 participants of the ongoing ImmuneRACE study, and over 950 subjects contributed by 6 global collaborators. The repertoires were released in a freely available public database intended as a resource for research on the immune response to SARS-CoV-2. Sample metadata almost always included a de-identified subject ID, COVID-19 status, age in years and sex. The material from the prospective study consisted of cDNA or gDNA derived from T cells, B-cell-depleted T cells, or PBMCs. Where available, HLA class I and class II types were obtained from metadata supplied by the sample provider rather than from assay-based typing.

The junction shows trimming of 7 bases on V and 12 bases on J, plus 25 bases between the germline ends. From the cysteine through the phenylalanine, the CDR3 covers 15 amino acids. Of all the DNA, just the CDR3 is kept, 45 bases in frame from base 1. CDR1 and CDR2, looked up from the germline V gene (reference sequence), are LNHDA and SQIVND. The immunoSEQ Assay, a bias-controlled multiplex PCR, was used to amplify TCRbeta CDR3 regions from genomic DNA. The original methods were these. Nucleated cell counts per sample were estimated from amplification of reference gene primers within the assay. To quantify the absolute abundance of each unique TCRbeta CDR3 rearrangement, sequence reads were collapsed and filtered. For each sample, productive Simpson clonality was calculated as the square root of Simpson's diversity index over productive rearrangements. This immuneACCESS table, as held by TCRdb, lists in-frame sequences with V and J called but not all clones. Of the missing ones, under half trace to an unresolved V gene in checked studies; the others have no known cause. Clone size and V and J calls were adopted from that table, with D and trimming inferred from the DNA. Present in this sample are over 130,000 clones, over 75% of which were seen just once. The ten most abundant clones make up about 10% of the sample.

This clone was counted only a few times. Its antigen target is currently unknown. The sample holds no much larger clone one base away, and base qualities are not on file. Points the paper makes about the study in general: How much clinical and demographic metadata was included differed by source and by participant, and the metadata was provided uncurated.

Collaborating institutions collected whole blood in K2EDTA tubes following their own protocols. For TCRbeta analysis, collaborators shipped samples as frozen whole blood, isolated PBMCs, or DNA extracted from either of those sample types. The origin of this receptor is a man aged 55-75 years with active or convalescent COVID-19. Sequenced: peripheral blood. The sequence joins TRBV19 to TRBJ2-1; the D gene cannot be named for sure. The CDR3 protein is CASKVSGNSDIGQFF. The nucleotides are TGTGCCAGTAAAGTATCTGGAAACTCTGACATAGGGCAGTTCTTC.